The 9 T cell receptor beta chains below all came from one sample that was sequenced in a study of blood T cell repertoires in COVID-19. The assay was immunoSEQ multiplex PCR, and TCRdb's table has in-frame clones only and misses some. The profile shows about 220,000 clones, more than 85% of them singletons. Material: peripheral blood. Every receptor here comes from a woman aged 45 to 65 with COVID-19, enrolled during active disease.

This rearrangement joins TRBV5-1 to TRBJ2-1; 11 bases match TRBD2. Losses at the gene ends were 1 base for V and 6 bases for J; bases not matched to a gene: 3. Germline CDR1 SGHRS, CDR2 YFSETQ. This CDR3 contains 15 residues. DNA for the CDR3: TGCGCCAGCAGCTTGCTAGCGGGGGGCATCAATGAGCAGTTCTTC. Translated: CASSLLAGGINEQFF. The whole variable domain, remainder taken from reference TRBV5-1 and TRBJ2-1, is KAGVTQTPRYLIKTRGQQVTLSCSPISGHRSVSWYQQTPGQGLQFLFEYFSETQRNKGNFPGRFSGRQFSNSRSEMNVSTLELGDSALYLCASSLLAGGINEQFFGPGTRLTVL.

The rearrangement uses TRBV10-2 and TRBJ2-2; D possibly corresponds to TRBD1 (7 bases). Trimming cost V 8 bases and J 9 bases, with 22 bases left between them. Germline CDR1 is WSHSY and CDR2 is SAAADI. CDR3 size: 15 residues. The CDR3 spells CASRVRDSGPRELFF. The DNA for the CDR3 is TGCGCCAGCCGAGTTAGGGACAGCGGGCCAAGGGAGCTGTTTTTT.

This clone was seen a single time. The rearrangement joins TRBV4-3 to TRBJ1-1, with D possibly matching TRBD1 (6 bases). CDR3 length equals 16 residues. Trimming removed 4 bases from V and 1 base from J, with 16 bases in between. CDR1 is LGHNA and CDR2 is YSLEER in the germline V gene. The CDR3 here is CASSPYREVENTEAFF. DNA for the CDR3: TGCGCCAGCAGCCCCTACAGGGAAGTGGAGAACACTGAAGCTTTCTTT.

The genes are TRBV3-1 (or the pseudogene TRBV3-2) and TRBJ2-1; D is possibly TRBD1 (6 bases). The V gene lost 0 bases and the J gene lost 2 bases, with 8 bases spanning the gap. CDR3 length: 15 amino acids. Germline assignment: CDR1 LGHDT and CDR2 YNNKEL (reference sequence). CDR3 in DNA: TGTGCCAGCAGCCAAGATAGGACAGCCTACAATGAGCAGTTCTTC. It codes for CASSQDRTAYNEQFF.

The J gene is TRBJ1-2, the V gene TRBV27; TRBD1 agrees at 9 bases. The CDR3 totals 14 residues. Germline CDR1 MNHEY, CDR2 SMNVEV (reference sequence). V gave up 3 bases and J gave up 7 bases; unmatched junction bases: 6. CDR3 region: CASSFTGGGSGYTF. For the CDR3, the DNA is TGTGCCAGCAGTTTCACAGGGGGCGGGTCTGGCTACACCTTC.

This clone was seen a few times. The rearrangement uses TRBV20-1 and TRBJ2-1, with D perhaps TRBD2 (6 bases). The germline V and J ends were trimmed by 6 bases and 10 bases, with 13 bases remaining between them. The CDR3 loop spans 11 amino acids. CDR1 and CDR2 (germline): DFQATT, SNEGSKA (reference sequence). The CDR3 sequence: CSALRTIEQFF. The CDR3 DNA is TGCAGTGCCCTAAGGACTATCGAGCAGTTCTTC.

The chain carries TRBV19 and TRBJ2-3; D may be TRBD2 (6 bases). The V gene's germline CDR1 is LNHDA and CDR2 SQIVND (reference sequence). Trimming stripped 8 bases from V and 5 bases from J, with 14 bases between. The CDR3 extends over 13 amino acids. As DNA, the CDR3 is TGTGCCAGTGTGGACTACTTCATAGATACGCAGTATTTT. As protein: CASVDYFIDTQYF.

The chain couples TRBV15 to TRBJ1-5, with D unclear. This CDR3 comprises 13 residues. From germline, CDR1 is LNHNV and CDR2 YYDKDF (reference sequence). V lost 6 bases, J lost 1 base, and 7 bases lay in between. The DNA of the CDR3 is TGTGCCACCAGGGAGAGCAGCAATCAGCCCCAGCATTTT. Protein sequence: CATRESSNQPQHF.

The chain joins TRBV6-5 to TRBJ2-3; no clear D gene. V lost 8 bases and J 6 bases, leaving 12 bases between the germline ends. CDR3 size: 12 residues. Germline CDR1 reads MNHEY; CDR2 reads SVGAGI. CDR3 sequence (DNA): TGTGCCAGCGTTGACCAGGTTGATACGCAGTATTTT. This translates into CASVDQVDTQYF.